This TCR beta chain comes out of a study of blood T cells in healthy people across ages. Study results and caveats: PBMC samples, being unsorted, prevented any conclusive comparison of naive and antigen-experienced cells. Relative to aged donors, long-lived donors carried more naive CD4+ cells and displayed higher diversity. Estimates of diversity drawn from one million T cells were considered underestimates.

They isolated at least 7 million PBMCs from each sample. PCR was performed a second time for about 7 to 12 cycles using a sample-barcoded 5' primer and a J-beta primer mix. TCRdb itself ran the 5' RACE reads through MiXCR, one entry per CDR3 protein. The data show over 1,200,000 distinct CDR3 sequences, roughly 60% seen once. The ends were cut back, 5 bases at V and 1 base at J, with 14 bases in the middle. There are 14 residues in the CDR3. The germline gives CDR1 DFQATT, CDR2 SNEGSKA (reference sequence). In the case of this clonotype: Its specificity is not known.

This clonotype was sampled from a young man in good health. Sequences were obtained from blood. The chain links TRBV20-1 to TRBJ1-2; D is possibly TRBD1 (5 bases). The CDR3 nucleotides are TGCAGTGCTGCAAAGGAGGGACGTAACTATGGCTACACCTTC. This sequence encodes CSAAKEGRNYGYTF.